One and the same sample provided the 20 T cell receptor beta chains below, sequenced in a study of T cell repertoires in cytomegalovirus infection. One entry per CDR3 protein results from TCRdb running MiXCR on the reads. This sample has approximately 590,000 distinct CDR3 sequences, with 35% to 50% found just once. The antigens of these receptors remain unknown. The sequenced sample was cultured PBMCs, obtained from culture after CMV antigen stimulation. All receptors come from a human donor in good health (CMV status not recorded). Some clones in this sample may be carry-over from other donors' samples.

The J gene is TRBJ2-1, the V gene TRBV6-5, with 15 bases aligning to TRBD2. Germline V gene lookup returns CDR1 MNHEY and CDR2 SVGAGI. The J segment lost 9 bases and the V segment lost 6 bases, leaving 3 bases of the junction unmatched. CDR3 length: 14 residues. CDR3 region: CASSWTSGGAEQFF. The CDR3 DNA reads TGTGCCAGCAGCTGGACTAGCGGGGGGGCTGAGCAGTTCTTC.

In this sample, this clonotype turned up a few times. The chain links TRBV28 to TRBJ1-1, with D possibly TRBD1 on 5 matching bases. Trimming pared 7 bases from V and 1 base from J, leaving 13 bases between. The CDR3 spans 14 residues. CDR1 is MDHEN and CDR2 is SYDVKM in the germline V gene. The CDR3 spells CASMGTGRNTEAFF. CDR3 nucleotide sequence: TGTGCCAGCATGGGCACGGGGCGGAACACTGAAGCTTTCTTT.

This clonotype has only a few counts. The chain links TRBV11-2 to TRBJ1-1; the match to TRBD1 covers 7 bases. This CDR3 contains 12 residues. Germline lookup yields CDR1 SGHAT and CDR2 FQNNGV. V dropped 5 bases and J dropped 7; count of bases not matched to a gene: 4. The CDR3 sequence: CASSQGQIEAFF. CDR3 DNA: TGTGCCAGCAGCCAGGGACAGATTGAAGCTTTCTTT. The full variable domain, its missing parts supplied by reference TRBV11-2 and TRBJ1-1, is EAGVAQSPRYKIIEKRQSVAFWCNPISGHATLYWYQQILGQGPKLLIQFQNNGVVDDSQLPKDRFSAERLKGVDSTLKIQPAKLEDSAVYLCASSQGQIEAFFGQGTRLTVV.

This clonotype was observed a handful of times. The V call is TRBV20-1, the J call TRBJ2-5; TRBD1 matches at 10 bases. The CDR3 runs 14 residues. Trimming took 6 bases from V and 2 from J; bases not matched to a gene: 6. Germline V gene lookup returns CDR1 DFQATT and CDR2 SNEGSKA (reference sequence). This CDR3 reads CSATGQGRQETQYF. The CDR3 DNA follows: TGCAGTGCCACGGGACAGGGGAGGCAAGAGACCCAGTACTTC.

The table lists this clonotype with a few counts. This rearrangement joins TRBV5-4 to TRBJ2-1; 11 bases match TRBD2. Trimming removed 4 bases from V and 6 bases from J; junction bases left unmatched: 9. Germline CDR1 is SGHNT and CDR2 is YYREEE (reference sequence). The CDR3 consists of 16 residues. DNA for the CDR3: TGTGCCAGCAGCGTACAACTAGCGGGGGCCAGCAATGAGCAGTTCTTC. It specifies CASSVQLAGASNEQFF.

This sequence joins TRBV5-6 and TRBJ2-3; TRBD2 matches at 7 bases. J was trimmed by 3 bases and V by 4 bases; bases with no gene match: 8. CDR3 size: 15 residues. The V gene's germline CDR1 is SGHDT and CDR2 YYEEEE. This CDR3 is CASSALGGGTDTQYF. The CDR3 region has the DNA TGTGCCAGCAGCGCTCTCGGCGGGGGTACAGATACGCAGTATTTT.

This clonotype occurred once. V is TRBV12-3 or TRBV12-4 and J is TRBJ2-5; TRBD2 agrees at 14 bases. This CDR3 contains 16 residues. The trim removed 3 bases at V and 4 bases at J, leaving 4 bases unmatched. CDR3 amino acids: CASSLSTSGGAETQYF. The CDR3 DNA is TGTGCCAGCAGTTTGTCGACTAGCGGGGGGGCAGAGACCCAGTACTTC.

The chain joins TRBV6-5 to TRBJ2-5, with no clear D. Germline-derived CDR1 and CDR2 are MNHEY and SVGAGI. Trimming shortened V by 7 bases and J by 5 bases, and 17 bases separated the two germline ends. The CDR3 covers 14 residues. CDR3 coding DNA: TGTGCCAGCACCCGGAACGCTGGCTGGGAGACCCAGTACTTC. As protein: CASTRNAGWETQYF.

The chain recombines TRBV6-2 or TRBV6-3 with TRBJ2-1, with 7 bases aligning to TRBD2. The ends lost 2 bases at V and 4 bases at J; junction bases unmatched: 8. This CDR3 spans 16 amino acids. Germline values: CDR1 MNHEY, CDR2 SVGEGT. As DNA, the CDR3 is TGTGCCAGCAGTTACCGTCAGCGGGATCGATACAATGAGCAGTTCTTC. This encodes CASSYRQRDRYNEQFF.

V and J are TRBV27 and TRBJ2-4; TRBD1 or TRBD2 may be the D gene (5 bases each). Germline-derived CDR1 and CDR2 are MNHEY and SMNVEV (reference sequence). The CDR3 length is 13 residues. V lost 6 bases, J lost 13 bases, and 19 bases lay in between. In nucleotides, the CDR3 is TGTGCCAGCAGGCCCGGGACCGACTATCACCAGTACTTC. Amino acids: CASRPGTDYHQYF.

In DNA form, the CDR3 reads TGTGCCAGTAGTCCGGATGATCTAAGTGATGGCTACACCTTC. This sequence encodes CASSPDDLSDGYTF. The chain employs TRBV19 and TRBJ1-2; no clear D gene. Trimming removed 5 bases at V and 6 bases at J, with 16 bases between. The CDR3 has 14 amino acids. Looked up from germline, CDR1 is LNHDA and CDR2 is SQIVND (reference sequence). Combining the CDR3 with reference TRBV19 and TRBJ1-2 gives the whole variable domain DGGITQSPKYLFRKEGQNVTLSCEQNLNHDAMYWYRQDPGQGLRLIYYSQIVNDFQKGDIAEGYSVSREKKESFPLTVTSAQKNPTAFYLCASSPDDLSDGYTFGSGTRLTVV.

The J gene is TRBJ2-7, the V gene TRBV7-6; 10 nucleotides align to TRBD1. The trim removed 5 bases at V and 5 bases at J, leaving 12 bases unmatched. The CDR3 covers 16 residues. Germline loops: CDR1 SGHVS, CDR2 FNYEAQ. The CDR3 loop reads CASSHIRGQGFHEQYF. Here the CDR3 DNA reads TGTGCCAGCAGCCATATCAGGGGACAGGGGTTCCACGAGCAGTACTTC.

The rearrangement uses TRBV29-1 and TRBJ2-7; 9 bases agree with TRBD1. V was clipped by 2 bases and J by 3 bases; unmatched bases: 8. This CDR3 region has 15 residues. Germline V gene lookup returns CDR1 SQVTM and CDR2 ANQGSEA. The CDR3 coding sequence is TGCAGCGTTGAATTGGGACAGGGTCGGGACTACGAGCAGTACTTC. It yields the protein CSVELGQGRDYEQYF.

This clonotype has only a few counts. The V call is TRBV7-2, the J call TRBJ1-3; D might be TRBD1 (5 bases). CDR1 is SGHTA, CDR2 FQGNSA, per germline. This CDR3 spans 15 amino acids. V was trimmed by 3 bases and J by 2 bases, leaving 11 bases between them. CDR3 coding DNA: TGTGCCAGCAGCTTGGGGGGTGAGGCTGGAAACACCATATATTTT. Protein sequence: CASSLGGEAGNTIYF.

This clonotype was observed a handful of times. This chain links TRBV7-2 with TRBJ2-4; D uncertain. Germline CDR1 and CDR2: SGHTA and FQGNSA. Trimming removed 5 bases at V and 6 bases at J, with 11 bases between. The CDR3 runs 13 residues. The CDR3 nucleotides read TGTGCCAGCAGCCCCGGCCCCCTAAACATTCAGTACTTC. Translated: CASSPGPLNIQYF.

This clonotype was detected a few times. The CDR3 DNA follows: TGTGCCAGCAGCTTTGCTGGGCCTGGAAACACCATATATTTT. This sequence encodes CASSFAGPGNTIYF. This sequence joins TRBV7-8 and TRBJ1-3; D remains ambiguous. The CDR3 covers 14 residues. Germline V gives CDR1 SGHVS, CDR2 FQNEAQ. V was cut by 3 bases and J by 2 bases, with 8 bases left in between.

This clonotype was detected only a few times. The chain has TRBV6-6 and TRBJ2-7; maybe TRBD1 (6 bases). Germline CDR1 reads MNHNY; CDR2 reads SVGAGI (reference sequence). The CDR3 sequence is 13 residues long. V was pared by 5 bases and J by 3 bases, with 11 bases between. The CDR3 sequence: CASSQGHIYEQYF. Here the CDR3 DNA reads TGTGCCAGCAGTCAGGGACATATCTACGAGCAGTACTTC.

This clonotype was picked up a small number of times. The genes are TRBV6-2 or TRBV6-3 and TRBJ2-5; TRBD1 might be the D (6 bases). Trimming shortened V by 6 bases and J by 0 bases, and 8 bases separated the two germline ends. CDR1 and CDR2 from the germline V gene are MNHEY and SVGEGT. CDR3 size: 13 residues. CDR3 in DNA: TGTGCCAGCAGGGACAGTTACCAAGAGACCCAGTACTTC. This codes for CASRDSYQETQYF.

There are a few counts of this clonotype. This chain connects TRBV7-9 to TRBJ2-1; D is tentatively TRBD1 or TRBD2 (6 bases each). In germline, CDR1 is SEHNR, CDR2 FQNEAQ (reference sequence). V lost 5 bases, J lost 9 bases, and 11 bases lay in between. The CDR3 is made up of 12 amino acids. CDR3 DNA: TGTGCCAGCAGCATACAGGGAGGTGAGCAGTTCTTC. It yields the protein CASSIQGGEQFF.

This clonotype was seen a few times. In DNA, the CDR3 is TGTGCCAGCAGCCCCTCCCGACTAGCGAGACTGGCCGTCGAGCAGTACTTC. It is translated as CASSPSRLARLAVEQYF. The chain recombines TRBV7-2 with TRBJ2-7; 8 bases align to TRBD2. V shed 5 bases, J shed 6 bases, and the junction held 18 bases outside the gene matches. The CDR3 runs 17 residues. From germline, CDR1 is SGHTA and CDR2 FQGNSA. Variable domain in full (rest from reference TRBV7-2 and TRBJ2-7): GAGVSQSPSNKVTEKGKDVELRCDPISGHTALYWYRQSLGQGLEFLIYFQGNSAPDKSGLPSDRFSAERTGGSVSTLTIQRTQQEDSAVYLCASSPSRLARLAVEQYFGPGTRLTVT.